This TCR beta chain was identified during a study of blood T cell repertoires in COVID-19. About the study: Italy, Spain and the United States were the sources of the convalescent and acute COVID-19 samples. The cDNA or gDNA used as material had been derived from T cells, B-cell-depleted T cells, or PBMCs.

As processed by the authors: Amplification with reference gene primers provided the estimates of nucleated cell counts. Method: immunoSEQ multiplex PCR; TCRdb's copy keeps in-frame clones and lacks some. Clone size and the V and J calls come from that table; the DNA yielded D and trimming. The sample includes 150,000 to 200,000 clones, roughly 80% of them seen just once. Germline V CDR1 and CDR2: KGHSH, LQKENI. The CDR3 is made up of 12 amino acids. With 2 bases clipped from V and 7 bases from J, the junction kept 0 bases outside the gene matches. This clonotype was sampled from a woman of 80 years or more with acute or convalescent COVID-19. The sample comprised peripheral blood. V usage is TRBV18 and J usage is TRBJ1-2, with 8 bases fitting TRBD1. CDR3 in amino acids: CASSPGQGGYTF. DNA of the CDR3: TGTGCCAGCTCACCAGGACAGGGTGGCTACACCTTC.